One and the same sample provided the 9 T cell receptor beta chains below, sequenced in a study of blood T cell repertoires in COVID-19. Clones were sequenced by immunoSEQ multiplex PCR, and TCRdb holds only the in-frame ones, with some missing. The table has about 220,000 clones, 88% seen once. The sequenced material came from PBMCs or T cells enriched from blood (not recorded which). The receptors come from a woman aged 25 to 39 who had recovered from COVID-19.

This chain links TRBV29-1 with TRBJ1-1; D is perhaps TRBD1 (5 bases). The germline gives CDR1 SQVTM, CDR2 ANQGSEA. V lost 7 bases, J lost 0 bases, and 18 bases lay in between. This CDR3 is 15 amino acids long. The CDR3 DNA reads TGCAGCGCTACAGGACGGGCCTTTATGAACACTGAAGCTTTCTTT. Translation: CSATGRAFMNTEAFF. Full variable domain (rest looked up from reference TRBV29-1 and TRBJ1-1): SAVISQKPSRDICQRGTSLTIQCQVDSQVTMMFWYRQQPGQSLTLIATANQGSEATYESGFVIDKFPISRPNLTFSTLTVSNMSPEDSSIYLCSATGRAFMNTEAFFGQGTRLTVV.

The chain combines TRBV7-9 with TRBJ2-7; D perhaps matches TRBD1 (6 bases). The germline V gene encodes CDR1 SEHNR and CDR2 FQNEAQ (reference sequence). The CDR3 has 13 amino acids. The V gene lost 3 bases and the J gene lost 6 bases, with 12 bases spanning the gap. The CDR3 DNA follows: TGTGCCAGCAGCTTCCCTAGGGGGACCGAGCAGTACTTC. The encoded protein is CASSFPRGTEQYF.

This chain connects TRBV7-9 to TRBJ2-1; 14 nucleotides agree with TRBD2. This CDR3 is built from 15 residues. The germline V gene encodes CDR1 SEHNR and CDR2 FQNEAQ (reference sequence). Trimming cost V 3 bases and J 8 bases; bases outside gene matches: 3. CDR3 in amino acids: CASSFGLAGGYEQFF. The CDR3 region has the DNA TGTGCCAGCAGCTTCGGACTAGCGGGGGGCTATGAGCAGTTCTTC. Using reference TRBV7-9 and TRBJ2-1 for the parts outside the CDR3, the full variable domain is DTGVSQNPRHKITKRGQNVTFRCDPISEHNRLYWYRQTLGQGPEFLTYFQNEAQLEKSRLLSDRFSAERPKGSFSTLEIQRTEQGDSAMYLCASSFGLAGGYEQFFGPGTRLTVL.

J is TRBJ2-7 and V is TRBV29-1, with TRBD2 matching 10 bases. J was trimmed by 3 bases and V by 5 bases; bases with no gene match: 1. This CDR3 comprises 12 residues. Germline V gives CDR1 SQVTM, CDR2 ANQGSEA. In nucleotides, the CDR3 is TGCAGCGTTAAGCGGGGGGGCTACGAGCAGTACTTC. It codes for CSVKRGGYEQYF.

The V and J genes are TRBV6-5 and TRBJ2-7; 7 bases align to TRBD1. Germline CDR1 MNHEY, CDR2 SVGAGI. V dropped 5 bases and J dropped 6; count of bases not matched to a gene: 10. The CDR3 is 14 amino acids. In DNA form, the CDR3 reads TGTGCCAGCAGTCCACCAGGGGGAATGGGCGAGCAGTACTTC. Its translation is CASSPPGGMGEQYF.

There are a few counts of this clone. The rearrangement joins TRBV29-1 to TRBJ2-7; TRBD1 might be the D (6 bases). CDR1 and CDR2 from the germline V gene are SQVTM and ANQGSEA. The CDR3 runs 16 residues. V was cut by 0 bases and J by 3 bases, with 18 bases left in between. The CDR3 protein is CSVEDSVTGQNYEQYF. The CDR3 nucleotides are TGCAGCGTTGAAGACAGCGTTACTGGACAGAACTACGAGCAGTACTTC.

The chain joins TRBV2 to TRBJ1-2; unclear D gene. Germline V gene sequence: CDR1 SNHLY, CDR2 FYNNEI. The CDR3 is made up of 15 amino acids. V lost 1 base and J lost 3, with 12 bases in between. In nucleotides, the CDR3 is TGTGCCAGCAGTGAAGGCGTGGGTGGGCACTATGGCTACACCTTC. Encoded protein: CASSEGVGGHYGYTF. Using reference TRBV2 and TRBJ1-2 for the parts outside the CDR3, the full variable domain is EPEVTQTPSHQVTQMGQEVILRCVPISNHLYFYWYRQILGQKVEFLVSFYNNEISEKSEIFDDQFSVERPDGSNFTLKIRSTKLEDSAMYFCASSEGVGGHYGYTFGSGTRLTVV.

This chain connects TRBV12-5 to TRBJ2-7, with TRBD1 matching over 8 bases. CDR3 length equals 16 residues. V shed 2 bases and J 0 bases; nucleotides not matched to a gene: 6. CDR1 is LGHNT and CDR2 is FRNRAP in the germline V gene. In nucleotides, the CDR3 is TGTGCTAGTGGTTTGAGACGACAGGGGAGCTCCTACGAGCAGTACTTC. Protein product: CASGLRRQGSSYEQYF. Using reference TRBV12-5 and TRBJ2-7 for the parts outside the CDR3, the full variable domain is DARVTQTPRHKVTEMGQEVTMRCQPILGHNTVFWYRQTMMQGLELLAYFRNRAPLDDSGMPKDRFSAEMPDATLATLKIQPSEPRDSAVYFCASGLRRQGSSYEQYFGPGTRLTVT.

The rearrangement uses TRBV3-1 (or the pseudogene TRBV3-2) and TRBJ2-1; TRBD2 aligns across 16 bases. The CDR3 is 18 amino acids. V lost 4 bases to trimming and J lost 9 bases; unmatched junction nucleotides: 12. CDR1 and CDR2 from the germline V gene are LGHDT and YNNKEL (reference sequence). The chain's CDR3 is CASSPVGTSGGAGGEQFF. As DNA, the CDR3 is TGTGCCAGCAGCCCTGTAGGGACTAGCGGGGGGGCCGGTGGTGAGCAGTTCTTC.